This TCR beta chain originates from a study of Graves' ophthalmopathy and Graves' hyperthyroidism. Beta-chain TCR CDR3 regions were amplified from RNA transcripts. The workflow started with a first-round RT-PCR run with HTBI primers and then moved on to a second-round multiplex PCR. TCRdb reanalysed the multiplex PCR reads using MiXCR and keeps one entry per CDR3 protein. The sample includes just over 600,000 distinct CDR3 sequences, approximately 21% seen only once; the top ten take approximately 7.7%. V shed 3 bases and J 2 bases; nucleotides not matched to a gene: 5. The CDR3 totals 16 residues. The germline V gene has CDR1 SGHVS and CDR2 FQNEAQ. This clonotype occurred many times.

The chain combines TRBV7-8 with TRBJ2-2; 8 bases are shared with TRBD2. The sequence came from a woman younger than 30 with stable Graves' hyperthyroidism. Some clones in this sample may be carry-over from other donors' samples. Sequenced sample: peripheral blood. As DNA, the CDR3 is TGTGCCAGCAGCTTCCCGGGGGGGTCCAACACCGGGGAGCTGTTTTTT. It translates to CASSFPGGSNTGELFF.